Below are 21 T cell receptor beta chains sequenced from a single sample in a study of T cells in Graves' hyperthyroidism and ophthalmopathy. Authors of the study amplified TCR beta CDR3 regions from RNA transcripts. The HTBI primer set drove a first-round RT-PCR of the TCR CDR3. TCRdb analysed the multiplex PCR reads with MiXCR anew, one entry per CDR3 protein. The data show fewer than 900,000 distinct CDR3 sequences, about 16% seen once. Sequenced input: blood. These receptor sequences come from a man in his late teens or twenties with Graves' hyperthyroidism.

This clonotype has a handful of counts. The chain recombines TRBV29-1 with TRBJ1-1; D gene uncertain. Trimming took off 4 bases at V and 0 bases at J, with 9 bases between the two ends. Germline CDR1 reads SQVTM; CDR2 reads ANQGSEA. This CDR3 comprises 13 residues. In nucleotides, the CDR3 is TGCAGCGTTGTTGACTTTCTGAACACTGAAGCTTTCTTT. Amino acid sequence: CSVVDFLNTEAFF.

The rearrangement joins TRBV4-2 to TRBJ2-1, with TRBD2 identical over 11 bases. This CDR3 region has 18 residues. V was clipped by 4 bases and J by 5 bases; unmatched bases: 13. The germline V gene encodes CDR1 LGHNA and CDR2 YNFKEQ. In DNA, the CDR3 is TGTGCCAGCAGCCGTAACCCGTCACTAGCGGGGGCAGACAATGAGCAGTTCTTC. It encodes CASSRNPSLAGADNEQFF.

This clonotype was found many times. This chain joins TRBV7-9 and TRBJ2-1; TRBD1 matches 8 bases. V lost 4 bases to trimming and J lost 5 bases; unmatched junction nucleotides: 7. CDR3 size: 15 residues. Germline V gene sequence: CDR1 SEHNR, CDR2 FQNEAQ (reference sequence). The CDR3 spells CASSSPGQAHNEQFF. In DNA form, the CDR3 reads TGTGCCAGCAGCTCTCCGGGACAGGCCCACAATGAGCAGTTCTTC.

This rearrangement joins TRBV20-1 to TRBJ1-2, with D uncertain. The CDR3 extends over 13 amino acids. Germline CDR1 DFQATT, CDR2 SNEGSKA (reference sequence). V gave up 3 bases and J gave up 3 bases, with 11 bases separating them. The CDR3 DNA reads TGCAGTGCTAGTACAAGGGATCACTATGGCTACACCTTC. Protein: CSASTRDHYGYTF.

This clonotype was seen ten or more times. The chain links TRBV6-1 to TRBJ1-2; no clear D. CDR1 is MNHNS, CDR2 SASEGT, per germline. This CDR3 spans 14 amino acids. V lost 0 bases to trimming and J lost 2 bases, with 7 bases between them. CDR3 in DNA: TGTGCCAGCAGTGAAGCGGGGATAAACTATGGCTACACCTTC. Amino acid sequence: CASSEAGINYGYTF.

There are many counts of this clonotype. The chain couples TRBV11-2 to TRBJ2-7; the match to TRBD2 covers 8 bases. The germline V gene encodes CDR1 SGHAT and CDR2 FQNNGV. V trimming: 5 bases; J trimming: 3 bases; junction bases outside the gene matches: 6. The CDR3 consists of 14 residues. For the CDR3, the DNA is TGTGCCAGCAGCGCCGGGAGGGTTCGCTACGAGCAGTACTTC. It translates to CASSAGRVRYEQYF.

In regard to this clonotype: The junction differs from germline at one of its ends, possibly a read error. CDR3 sequence reads: CASSVGGLPAGELFF. For the CDR3, the DNA is TGTGCCAGCAGCGTAGGAGGGTTACCTGCCGGGGAGCTATTTTTT. The V gene is TRBV9, the J gene TRBJ2-2, with D perhaps TRBD2 (5 bases). CDR1 SGDLS and CDR2 YYNGEE come from the germline V gene. CDR3 length equals 15 residues.

This clonotype appeared a few times. This chain's CDR3 is CASSQASNPEKLFF. CDR3 bases: TGTGCCAGCAGCCAAGCCTCAAACCCCGAAAAACTGTTTTTT. V gene TRBV3-1 combines with J gene TRBJ1-4; no clear D gene. The CDR3 is 14 amino acids. V was cut by 1 base and J by 8 bases, with 11 bases left in between. Germline V gene lookup returns CDR1 LGHDT and CDR2 YNNKEL (reference sequence). Variable domain in full (rest from reference TRBV3-1 and TRBJ1-4): DTAVSQTPKYLVTQMGNDKSIKCEQNLGHDTMYWYKQDSKKFLKIMFSYNNKELIINETVPNRFSPKSPDKAHLNLHINSLELGDSAVYFCASSQASNPEKLFFGSGTQLSVL.

The J gene is TRBJ2-7, the V gene TRBV28, with D perhaps matching TRBD2 (5 bases). This CDR3 is 16 amino acids long. The V gene lost 0 bases and the J gene lost 2 bases, with 14 bases spanning the gap. The germline gives CDR1 MDHEN, CDR2 SYDVKM. The CDR3: CASSLWTPSSAYEQYF. In DNA, the CDR3 is TGTGCCAGCAGTTTATGGACTCCTAGCAGTGCCTACGAGCAGTACTTC.

This clonotype was observed a handful of times. This rearrangement joins TRBV6-6 to TRBJ2-2; possibly TRBD1 for D (5 bases). This CDR3 contains 14 residues. Trimming cost V 2 bases and J 5 bases, with 9 bases left between them. CDR1 and CDR2 from the germline V gene are MNHNY and SVGAGI (reference sequence). CDR3 sequence (DNA): TGTGCCAGCAGTTACAGGGGTTGGACCGGGGAGCTGTTTTTT. Translation: CASSYRGWTGELFF.

This clonotype was picked up a small number of times. This chain uses TRBV27 with TRBJ1-3; 8 bases align to TRBD1. Germline assignment: CDR1 MNHEY and CDR2 SMNVEV (reference sequence). V lost 2 bases to trimming and J lost 5 bases; unmatched junction nucleotides: 5. The CDR3 spans 15 residues. The CDR3 here is CASSLTWTGRNTIYF. CDR3 coding DNA: TGTGCCAGCAGTTTAACTTGGACAGGGAGAAACACCATATATTTT.

Concerning this clonotype itself: A read error may be the cause here, since a much bigger clone is one base away. The chain couples TRBV2 to TRBJ2-5; D is undetermined. The germline CDR1 and CDR2 sequences are SNHLY and FYNNEI. CDR3 length equals 15 residues. Written as DNA, the CDR3 is TGTGCCAGCAGTCACTTCGGGCACCAACAAGAGACCCAGTGCTTC. Translation gives CASSHFGHQQETQCF.

The gene calls are TRBV13 and TRBJ2-2; 9 bases match TRBD1. Per the germline V gene, CDR1 is PRHDT and CDR2 is FYEKMQ (reference sequence). This CDR3 is 16 amino acids long. The trim removed 3 bases at V and 4 bases at J, leaving 6 bases unmatched. This CDR3 is CASSLEGQGPTGELFF. The DNA for the CDR3 is TGTGCCAGCAGCTTGGAGGGACAGGGACCCACCGGGGAGCTGTTTTTT.

In this sample, this clonotype turned up a few times. The chain employs TRBV29-1 and TRBJ1-4; no clear D gene. Trimming shortened V by 6 bases and J by 11 bases, and 16 bases separated the two germline ends. CDR1 is SQVTM and CDR2 is ANQGSEA in the germline V gene. The CDR3 extends over 12 amino acids. The CDR3 DNA sequence: TGCAGCGTCTCATGGACTTCCTCCAAACTGTTTTTT. This gives the protein CSVSWTSSKLFF.

This clonotype has a handful of counts. The DNA of the CDR3 is TGCAGCGTTGAAAACACTGAAGCTTTCTTT. Translation gives CSVENTEAFF. The chain carries TRBV29-1 and TRBJ1-1, with D uncertain. Germline V gives CDR1 SQVTM, CDR2 ANQGSEA. The ends were cut back, 2 bases at V and 2 bases at J, with 0 bases in the middle. This CDR3 comprises 10 residues. The full variable domain, its missing parts supplied by reference TRBV29-1 and TRBJ1-1, is SAVISQKPSRDICQRGTSLTIQCQVDSQVTMMFWYRQQPGQSLTLIATANQGSEATYESGFVIDKFPISRPNLTFSTLTVSNMSPEDSSIYLCSVENTEAFFGQGTRLTVV.

This clonotype showed up many times. This chain uses TRBV5-6 with TRBJ2-2, with 9 bases aligning to TRBD1. The CDR3 runs to 15 residues. Germline V gives CDR1 SGHDT, CDR2 YYEEEE. The V segment lost 4 bases and the J segment 4 bases; nucleotides outside the gene matches: 5. CDR3 loop: CASSTQGASTGELFF. The CDR3 DNA reads TGTGCCAGCAGCACACAGGGGGCAAGCACCGGGGAGCTGTTTTTT.

The chain uses TRBV20-1 and TRBJ1-2; D is perhaps TRBD1 (5 bases). The ends were cut back, 4 bases at V and 6 bases at J, with 9 bases in the middle. The CDR3 covers 11 residues. Germline CDR1 reads DFQATT; CDR2 reads SNEGSKA (reference sequence). In DNA, the CDR3 is TGCAGTGCTACCGGGGGGAATGGCTACACCTTC. Amino acid sequence: CSATGGNGYTF.

The chain uses TRBV4-1 and TRBJ2-5; D tentatively fits TRBD1 or TRBD2 (5 bases each). Germline CDR1 and CDR2: MGHRA and YSYEKL. The CDR3 is 15 amino acids. The germline V and J ends were trimmed by 4 bases and 5 bases, with 17 bases remaining between them. The CDR3 protein is CASSRLGTLRETQYF. CDR3 nucleotide sequence: TGCGCCAGCAGCCGTCTTGGGACCCTGAGGGAGACCCAGTACTTC.

V is TRBV15 and J is TRBJ2-1, with D perhaps TRBD2 (6 bases). The CDR3 covers 16 residues. Germline CDR1 is LNHNV and CDR2 is YYDKDF (reference sequence). The V gene lost 1 base and the J gene lost 5 bases, with 15 bases spanning the gap. CDR3 loop: CATSRGRGGGHNEQFF. The CDR3 coding sequence is TGTGCCACCAGCAGAGGACGTGGGGGAGGTCACAATGAGCAGTTCTTC.

The J gene is TRBJ2-3, the V gene TRBV4-2; maybe TRBD1 (5 bases). This CDR3 is built from 16 residues. Trimming shortened V by 1 base and J by 6 bases, and 17 bases separated the two germline ends. The germline gives CDR1 LGHNA, CDR2 YNFKEQ. In DNA, the CDR3 is TGTGCCAGCAGCCAAGTAGACAGAGGCCTCTGGGATACGCAGTATTTT. It encodes CASSQVDRGLWDTQYF.

This clonotype was picked up a small number of times. The chain links TRBV2 to TRBJ2-5; 8 bases are shared with TRBD2. This CDR3 is built from 12 residues. Germline CDR1 reads SNHLY; CDR2 reads FYNNEI. The V gene end was trimmed by 7 bases and the J gene end by 4 bases; junction bases not matched to a gene: 2. CDR3 coding DNA: TGTGCCAGCAAGCGGGAGTTAGAGACCCAGTACTTC. Translated, it gives CASKRELETQYF.